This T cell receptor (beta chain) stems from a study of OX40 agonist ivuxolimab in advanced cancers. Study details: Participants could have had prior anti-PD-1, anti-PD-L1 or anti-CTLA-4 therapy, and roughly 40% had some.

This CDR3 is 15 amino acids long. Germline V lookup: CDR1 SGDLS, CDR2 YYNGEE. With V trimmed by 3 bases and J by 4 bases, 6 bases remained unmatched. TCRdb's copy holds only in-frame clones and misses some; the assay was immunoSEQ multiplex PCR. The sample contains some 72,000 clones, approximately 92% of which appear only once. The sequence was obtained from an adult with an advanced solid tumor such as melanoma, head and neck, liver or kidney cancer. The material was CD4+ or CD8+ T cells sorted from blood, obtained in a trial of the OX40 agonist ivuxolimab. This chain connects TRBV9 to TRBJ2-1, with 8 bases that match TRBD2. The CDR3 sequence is CASSAPGLEYNEQFF. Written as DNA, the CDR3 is TGTGCCAGCAGCGCCCCGGGACTAGAGTACAATGAGCAGTTCTTC.